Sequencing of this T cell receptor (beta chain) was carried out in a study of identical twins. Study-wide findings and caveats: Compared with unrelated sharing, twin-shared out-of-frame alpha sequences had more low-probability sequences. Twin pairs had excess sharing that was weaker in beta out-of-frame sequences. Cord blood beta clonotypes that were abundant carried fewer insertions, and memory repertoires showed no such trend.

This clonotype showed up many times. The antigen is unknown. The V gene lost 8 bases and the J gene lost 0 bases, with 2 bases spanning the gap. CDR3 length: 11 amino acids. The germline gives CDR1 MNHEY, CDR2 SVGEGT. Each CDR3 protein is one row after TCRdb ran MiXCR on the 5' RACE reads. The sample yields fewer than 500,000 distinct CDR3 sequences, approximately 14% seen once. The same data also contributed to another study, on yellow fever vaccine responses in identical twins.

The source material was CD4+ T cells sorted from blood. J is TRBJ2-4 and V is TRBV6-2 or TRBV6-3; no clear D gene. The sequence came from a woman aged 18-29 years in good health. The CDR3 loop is CASLAKNIQYF. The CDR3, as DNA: TGTGCCAGCCTAGCCAAAAACATTCAGTACTTC.